Sequencing of this T cell receptor beta chain was carried out in a study of neurological immune-mediated disorders. This clonotype was recorded many times. Antigen specificity is unknown. The CDR3 totals 16 residues. From germline, CDR1 is SGDLS and CDR2 YYNGEE. Trimming took 4 bases from V and 5 from J, leaving 21 bases between them. The unsorted libraries originated from 2 million PBMCs kept at -80 C. General study results and limits: None of the CDR3 amino acid sequences of expanded clones were shared across subjects, and this suggested private repertoires in all groups.

TCRdb reprocessed the 5' RACE reads with MiXCR, giving one entry per CDR3 protein. The sample includes around 20,000 distinct CDR3 sequences, more than 10% seen only once; the top ten take under 15%. The sequenced sample consisted of PBMCs. V and J are TRBV9 and TRBJ2-5; tentatively, D is TRBD1 or TRBD2 (5 bases each). This TCR derives from a woman aged 55-70 years with HTLV-1-associated myelopathy (HAM/TSP). In nucleotides, the CDR3 is TGTGCCAGCAGCCAATTTGGGGGACCGCGAGGGGAGACCCAGTACTTC. It is translated as CASSQFGGPRGETQYF.